The clone carrying this TCR beta chain was seen a handful of times. As yet, its antigen is unknown. From approximately 450 ng total RNA, TCR beta cDNA was generated with a primer in the constant region. Generation of the TCR beta libraries relied on three nested multiplex PCR rounds using slightly modified ARM-PCR. Use of TRBV1-TRBV30 forward primers with a C-beta reverse primer characterized the first two PCR rounds, which lasted ten to eleven cycles each. Via MiXCR, TCRdb re-called the multiplex PCR reads, giving one row per CDR3 protein. The data show about 330,000 distinct CDR3 sequences, less than 75% seen once. The data were taken from a study of tumor-infiltrating lymphocytes in primary liver carcinoma. Blood RNA originated from unsorted whole blood, with germline DNA additionally extracted. What was collected before surgery was 4 to 5 milliliters of peripheral blood. Germline CDR1 reads GTSNPN; CDR2 reads SVGIG (reference sequence). Trimming at V came to 1 base and at J to 11 bases, leaving 11 bases not matched to a gene. The CDR3 is 14 residues long.

Points from the study as a whole: Bulk samples went unsorted, so CD4+ and CD8+ repertoires were not compared.

The specimen sequenced was peripheral blood. This chain connects TRBV30 to TRBJ1-1, with TRBD1 matching over 9 bases. This receptor was taken from a man aged 35 to 55 with primary liver carcinoma and hepatitis B virus infection. DNA for the CDR3: TGTGCCTGGAGTGCCTTACTAACAGGGGGCGAGGCTTTCTTT. Protein product: CAWSALLTGGEAFF.